This is a list of T cell receptor beta chains from one sample in a study of chemoradiotherapy in HPV16-positive cancers. Repertoires were generated with immunoSEQ multiplex PCR, while TCRdb's copy carries only in-frame clones and drops some. The repertoire holds under 6,000 clones, 74% seen once, with about 9% in the top ten. The sample was tumor tissue, taken from a patient who underwent chemoradiotherapy. Receptor source: a human donor with HPV-associated anogenital cancer. Each CDR3 is given with its conserved first and last residue. The order of the fields is J gene, D gene, V gene, clone size, CDR3 DNA, CDR3 protein. A D gene is named only where the DNA matches it firmly. Size is stated for part of the rows, as once, few or many counts, or as a class when the clone is expanded.

TRBJ1-2 - TRBV11-2 - TGTGCCAGCAGCTTAGCTCTCGGGCACATGGGTGGCTACACCTTC CASSLALGHMGGYTF
TRBJ2-1 TRBD2 TRBV7-8 - TGTGCCAGCAGCACTAGACTAGCGGGAGGGCACTACAATGAGCAGTTCTTC CASSTRLAGGHYNEQFF
TRBJ2-1 - TRBV28 - TGTGCCAGCAGTTTCCCCCTTTCGATGGGGCAGTTCTTC CASSFPLSMGQFF
TRBJ1-2 TRBD1 TRBV2 - TGTGCCAGCAGTACAGGGGGCTTCGGGGGCTACACCTTC CASSTGGFGGYTF
TRBJ2-7 TRBD1 TRBV7-9 - TGTGCCAGCAGCTCCTTGGACAGGTCCTACGAGCAGTACTTC CASSSLDRSYEQYF
TRBJ2-2 - TRBV11-3 few TGTGCCAGCAGCGGGATACAGGCGACCACCGGGGAGCTGTTTTTT CASSGIQATTGELFF
TRBJ1-3 - TRBV30 - TGTGCCTGGAAGCGCTCTGGAAACACCATATATTTT CAWKRSGNTIYF
TRBJ2-6 - TRBV6-4 once TGTGCCAGCAGTACATATAGCTCACGACAAAGTCGGGCCAACGTCCTGACTTTC CASSTYSSRQSRANVLTF
TRBJ2-3 TRBD2 TRBV6-4 - TGTGCCAGCAGCCGGACTAGCGGGAGCACAGATACGCAGTATTTT CASSRTSGSTDTQYF
TRBJ2-1 - TRBV7-8 few TGTGCCAGCAGCCCTTCGGAGCTCTCCTACAATGAGCAGTTCTTC CASSPSELSYNEQFF
TRBJ2-7 TRBD1 TRBV9 - TGTGCCAGCAGCGTAGATGGGACAGGTTACGAGCAGTACTTC CASSVDGTGYEQYF
TRBJ2-7 - TRBV15 - TGTGCCACCAGCGTTAGAGGCTTGGACTACGAGCAGTACTTC CATSVRGLDYEQYF
TRBJ1-2 TRBD1 TRBV10-3 - TGTGCCATCAGGGACAGGGAGGGCTATGGCTACACCTTC CAIRDREGYGYTF
TRBJ2-7 TRBD2 TRBV10-2 - TGCGCCAGCAGTGAGTTCGCTGGCGGGAGCTCCTACGAGCAGTACTTC CASSEFAGGSSYEQYF
TRBJ2-7 TRBD2 TRBV27 - TGTGCCAGCAGCCGAGTGGCGGGAGAGTCGACCTACGAGCAGTACTTC CASSRVAGESTYEQYF
TRBJ2-1 TRBD2 TRBV5-1 few TGCGCCAGCAGCTTCGGGACTACAAAGGGGGAGCAGTTCTTC CASSFGTTKGEQFF
TRBJ1-1 TRBD1 TRBV6-1 - TGTGCCAGCAGGCCCCGGGACAGGGTACGCACTGAAGCTTTCTTT CASRPRDRVRTEAFF
TRBJ2-1 - TRBV20-1 - TGCAGTGCTAGGAGGGTTGGCGAGCAGTTCTTC CSARRVGEQFF
TRBJ2-7 - TRBV7-6 - TGTGCCAGCAGCTTAGCCTCGGACAAATACTACGAGCAGTACTTC CASSLASDKYYEQYF
TRBJ2-3 TRBD2 TRBV19 - TGTGCCAGTAGTATCCTTAGCGGGATCACAGATACGCAGTATTTT CASSILSGITDTQYF
TRBJ1-3 TRBD1 TRBV28 once TGTGCCAGCAGTTTATTTGGCACAGGGGGCTCCTCTGGAAACACCATATATTTT CASSLFGTGGSSGNTIYF
TRBJ2-1 - TRBV2 - TGTGCCAGCAGTGAATCCCTGGTTAGGGTTGGGCAGTTCTTC CASSESLVRVGQFF
TRBJ2-7 TRBD2 TRBV7-3 - TGTGCCAGCAGTCCGACTAGCGGGAGCTCCTACGAGCAGTACTTC CASSPTSGSSYEQYF
TRBJ1-2 - TRBV2 - TGTGCCAGCACCCCGGTGGGGAACGCTAACTATGGCTACACCTTC CASTPVGNANYGYTF
TRBJ2-1 TRBD2 TRBV7-2 - TGTGCCAGCAGCTTTATTAGCGGGAGATCCTACAATGAGCAGTTCTTC CASSFISGRSYNEQFF
TRBJ2-1 TRBD2 TRBV5-1 - TGCGCCAGCCGCGCTGACGGGAGGGGTTACAATGAGCAGTTCTTC CASRADGRGYNEQFF
TRBJ1-5 - TRBV2 - TGTGCCAGCAGTGAAGGTGGGGCTAGCAATCAGCCCCAGCATTTT CASSEGGASNQPQHF
TRBJ2-7 TRBD2 TRBV4-1 - TGCGCCAGCAGCCAAGAAACTAGCGTGAACTACGAGCAGTACTTC CASSQETSVNYEQYF
TRBJ1-2 - TRBV5-1 large TGCGCCAGCAGCCCCGAGAGCAGCTATGGCTACACCTTC CASSPESSYGYTF
TRBJ1-6 TRBD1 TRBV27 - TGTGCCAGCAGGGACGGGGACAGTCCCTATAATTCACCCCTCCACTTT CASRDGDSPYNSPLHF
TRBJ1-1 - TRBV19 - TGTGCCAAAGGGAGAACAGAGTGGAGCACTGAAGCTTTCTTT CAKGRTEWSTEAFF
TRBJ2-1 - TRBV5-1 - TGCGCCAGCAGCTTGGGGCTCGGTGGCGGCTTGAATGAGCAGTTCTTC CASSLGLGGGLNEQFF
TRBJ1-4 TRBD1 TRBV27 - TGTGCCAGCAGACTACAGGGGTCTGGCGAAAAACTGTTTTTT CASRLQGSGEKLFF
TRBJ2-1 - TRBV29-1 - TGCAGCGTTGAATTGGATTCATACGAGCAGTTCTTC CSVELDSYEQFF
TRBJ2-1 - TRBV6-4 - TGTGCCAGCAGTCTAAAACAGGGTATAGTATATGAGCAGTTCTTC CASSLKQGIVYEQFF
TRBJ2-7 TRBD1 TRBV7-9 - TGTGCCAGCAGCTTAGGGGGGACAGGGAGAGACGAGCAGTACTTC CASSLGGTGRDEQYF
TRBJ1-1 - TRBV19 few TGTGCCAGTAGTATAGTAGCGACGACGAGTACTGAAGCTTTCTTT CASSIVATTSTEAFF
TRBJ2-1 TRBD1 TRBV9 - TGTGCCAGCAGCACCGGGACAGTCTACAATGAGCAGTTCTTC CASSTGTVYNEQFF
TRBJ2-5 TRBD1 TRBV2 - TGTGCCAGCAGTGGAGGACAGGGTGAGACCCAGTACTTC CASSGGQGETQYF
TRBJ2-2 - TRBV4-1 - TGCGCCAGCAGCCAAGATCCCATAAACACCGGGGAGCTGTTTTTT CASSQDPINTGELFF
TRBJ2-2 - TRBV5-1 - TGCGCCAGCAGCTTGGGGGCAGGGGTGAACACCGGGGAGCTGTTTTTT CASSLGAGVNTGELFF
TRBJ1-5 - TRBV30 - TGTGCCTGGAGTGTAGCCCGGGGTTATCAGCCCCAGCATTTT CAWSVARGYQPQHF
TRBJ1-2 - TRBV27 - TGTGCCAGCAGCGGCGGTTTCCGACCACCTAACTATGGCTACACCTTC CASSGGFRPPNYGYTF
TRBJ2-5 - TRBV6-6 - TGTGCCAGCAGATCACCAGGGGTGGGAGAGACCCAGTACTTC CASRSPGVGETQYF
TRBJ2-1 TRBD1 TRBV5-1 - TGCGCCAGCAGGGGGACAGGCGCAGCAAATGAGCAGTTCTTC CASRGTGAANEQFF
TRBJ2-3 - TRBV4-2 - TGTGCCAGCAGCCAAGGGACTACCACCACAGATACGCAGTATTTT CASSQGTTTTDTQYF
TRBJ1-1 TRBD1 TRBV11-2 - TGTGCCAGCAGCTTAGCGAGCTTAAGGGACAGTGAAGCTTTCTTT CASSLASLRDSEAFF
TRBJ2-7 - TRBV7-3 - TGTGCCAGCAGCTTATCCTCAGGGGCTCCCTACGAGCAGTACTTC CASSLSSGAPYEQYF
TRBJ2-5 TRBD1 TRBV5-1 - TGCGCCAGCAGCTTGGGGGGGGGACAGGGGGCTGCAGAGACCCAGTACTTC CASSLGGGQGAAETQYF
TRBJ2-1 - TRBV9 - TGTGCCAGCAGCGTAGACATCGAGCAGTTCTTC CASSVDIEQFF
TRBJ2-2 - TRBV9 - TGTGCCAGCAGCGTAGGTGGAGCGATAGAGGAGCTGTTTTTT CASSVGGAIEELFF